Below are 24 T cell receptor beta chains sequenced from a single sample in a study of PD-L1 blockade in urothelial cancer. Sequencing used immunoSEQ multiplex PCR; TCRdb keeps in-frame clones, though not all of them. The table includes roughly 91,000 clones, approximately 87% detected once. Time point meaning: pretreatment peripheral blood. The sample in question was PBMCs, obtained around atezolizumab (anti-PD-L1) treatment. These receptors were taken from a man in his 60s with urothelial cancer.

The CDR3 reads CAWSGHGGAADTQYF. The CDR3 coding sequence is TGTGCCTGGAGTGGGCACGGGGGGGCGGCAGATACGCAGTATTTT. V usage is TRBV30 and J usage is TRBJ2-3, with 8 bases identical to TRBD2. CDR3 size: 15 residues. The V segment lost 1 base and the J segment 4 bases; nucleotides outside the gene matches: 7. Germline CDR1 reads GTSNPN; CDR2 reads SVGIG (reference sequence).

V and J are TRBV7-6 and TRBJ2-7; the D is unclear. The length of the CDR3 is 12 residues. Germline assignment: CDR1 SGHVS and CDR2 FNYEAQ. Trimming removed 4 bases from V and 6 bases from J, with 10 bases in between. The CDR3 reads CASSYRTGEQYF. CDR3 DNA sequence: TGTGCCAGCAGCTACCGAACGGGCGAGCAGTACTTC. The full variable domain, rest sourced from reference TRBV7-6 and TRBJ2-7, is GAGVSQSPRYKVTKRGQDVALRCDPISGHVSLYWYRQALGQGPEFLTYFNYEAQQDKSGLPNDRFSAERPEGSISTLTIQRTEQRDSAMYRCASSYRTGEQYFGPGTRLTVT.

This rearrangement joins TRBV5-1 to TRBJ2-6; a weak D match, TRBD2 (5 bases). This CDR3 has 18 amino acids. Germline V gene lookup returns CDR1 SGHRS and CDR2 YFSETQ. V was pared by 0 bases and J by 0 bases, with 13 bases between. The DNA for the CDR3 is TGCGCCAGCAGCTTGGAGGGCGGACTGACCTCTGGGGCCAACGTCCTGACTTTC. Protein product: CASSLEGGLTSGANVLTF.

This chain connects TRBV5-1 to TRBJ2-5, with D uncertain. The CDR3 totals 15 residues. V dropped 0 bases and J dropped 1 base, with 10 bases sitting between them. Germline values: CDR1 SGHRS, CDR2 YFSETQ. This CDR3 reads CASSLDSPVQETQYF. Here the CDR3 DNA reads TGCGCCAGCAGCTTGGATTCCCCGGTCCAAGAGACCCAGTACTTC.

CDR3 nucleotide sequence: TGTGCCAGTAAGAACAAAGATGCTAGCGGGGGCTACACAGATACGCAGTATTTT. It codes for CASKNKDASGGYTDTQYF. The genes are TRBV19 and TRBJ2-3; TRBD2 matches at 10 bases. The CDR3 has 18 residues. V gave up 7 bases and J gave up 2 bases; unmatched junction bases: 15. Germline V gives CDR1 LNHDA, CDR2 SQIVND (reference sequence). Looking up the rest from reference TRBV19 and TRBJ2-3 gives the full variable domain: DGGITQSPKYLFRKEGQNVTLSCEQNLNHDAMYWYRQDPGQGLRLIYYSQIVNDFQKGDIAEGYSVSREKKESFPLTVTSAQKNPTAFYLCASKNKDASGGYTDTQYFGPGTRLTVL.

CDR3 in amino acids: CASSISAGGTDTQYF. CDR3 nucleotides: TGTGCCAGTAGTATCTCAGCGGGGGGCACAGATACGCAGTATTTT. The rearrangement links TRBV19 to TRBJ2-3; 8 bases match TRBD2. This CDR3 is 15 amino acids long. The J segment lost 1 base and the V segment lost 3 bases, leaving 3 bases of the junction unmatched. Germline V gene sequence: CDR1 LNHDA, CDR2 SQIVND (reference sequence).

The chain recombines TRBV11-3 with TRBJ1-4; D not resolved. Germline values: CDR1 SGHNT, CDR2 YENEEA. V gave up 3 bases and J gave up 5 bases, with 10 bases separating them. The CDR3 runs to 14 residues. CDR3 DNA: TGTGCCAGCAGCTTTCTTGCGGGGAATGAAAAACTGTTTTTT. It translates to CASSFLAGNEKLFF.

In this sample, this clone turned up once. This chain uses TRBV27 with TRBJ2-2; D might be TRBD2 (5 bases). Looked up from germline, CDR1 is MNHEY and CDR2 is SMNVEV (reference sequence). Trimming took 7 bases from V and 0 from J, leaving 12 bases between them. The CDR3 is 15 residues long. The CDR3, as DNA: TGTGCCAGCAAACCGCGGGCGGCGAACACCGGGGAGCTGTTTTTT. Its translation: CASKPRAANTGELFF.

This rearrangement joins TRBV30 to TRBJ2-5, with TRBD1 matching over 8 bases. The junction had 10 bases not matched to a gene; V was cut back by 2 bases and J by 5 bases. The CDR3 consists of 15 residues. Germline assignment: CDR1 GTSNPN and CDR2 SVGIG (reference sequence). CDR3 sequence: CAWSRDRGFRETQYF. Here the CDR3 DNA reads TGTGCCTGGAGTAGAGACAGGGGCTTTCGGGAGACCCAGTACTTC.

V usage is TRBV21-1 and J usage is TRBJ2-5; the table's D gene call, TRBD1, was not cross checked with the DNA. TRBV21-1 is an annotated pseudogene. There are 13 residues in the CDR3. CDR3 in DNA: TGTGCCAGCACGGGACAGCACCAAGAGACCCAGTACTTC. It encodes CASTGQHQETQYF.

The chain uses TRBV9 and TRBJ1-4, with D maybe TRBD1 (5 bases). The length of the CDR3 is 15 residues. Germline-derived CDR1 and CDR2 are SGDLS and YYNGEE. Trimming took 0 bases from V and 7 from J, leaving 13 bases between them. CDR3 residues: CASSVAGVQGEKLFF. CDR3 bases: TGTGCCAGCAGCGTAGCGGGAGTCCAGGGTGAAAAACTGTTTTTT.

The chain carries TRBV5-1 and TRBJ1-4; D may be TRBD1 (5 bases). Trimming left V 5 bases short and J 4 bases short, with 21 bases between. The germline V gene has CDR1 SGHRS and CDR2 YFSETQ. The CDR3 is 17 residues long. The chain's CDR3 is CASSFGPRPGGNEKLFF. CDR3 in DNA: TGCGCCAGCAGTTTTGGCCCCAGGCCGGGGGGTAATGAAAAACTGTTTTTT.

V and J are TRBV7-2 and TRBJ1-5, with 9 positions matching TRBD1. The CDR3 runs to 12 residues. Germline V gene lookup returns CDR1 SGHTA and CDR2 FQGNSA. The CDR3: CSSRQGDEAQHF. In nucleotides, the CDR3 is TGTTCTTCTAGACAGGGGGACGAGGCCCAGCATTTT.

The chain links TRBV7-2 to TRBJ2-1; D may be TRBD1 (7 bases). Germline loops: CDR1 SGHTA, CDR2 FQGNSA. Trimming cost V 3 bases and J 6 bases, with 9 bases left between them. The CDR3 runs 13 residues. The CDR3: CASSFRGVNEQFF. CDR3 sequence (DNA): TGTGCCAGCAGCTTCAGGGGGGTCAATGAGCAGTTCTTC. Together with reference TRBV7-2 and TRBJ2-1, the CDR3 gives the full variable domain: GAGVSQSPSNKVTEKGKDVELRCDPISGHTALYWYRQSLGQGLEFLIYFQGNSAPDKSGLPSDRFSAERTGGSVSTLTIQRTQQEDSAVYLCASSFRGVNEQFFGPGTRLTVL.

The V gene is TRBV18, the J gene TRBJ1-1; the match to TRBD1 covers 7 bases. The junction had 12 bases not matched to a gene; V was cut back by 3 bases and J by 2 bases. This CDR3 has 17 residues. Germline loops: CDR1 KGHSH, CDR2 LQKENI. CDR3 loop: CASSPPVGDRANTEAFF. The CDR3, as DNA: TGTGCCAGCTCACCTCCCGTAGGAGACAGGGCCAACACTGAAGCTTTCTTT.

CDR3 residues: CASSSSGDYEQYF. DNA for the CDR3: TGTGCCAGCTCATCCAGCGGGGACTACGAGCAGTACTTC. The chain recombines TRBV18 with TRBJ2-7; 7 nucleotides match TRBD2. Germline V gives CDR1 KGHSH, CDR2 LQKENI. The CDR3 length is 13 residues. V dropped 5 bases and J dropped 3; count of bases not matched to a gene: 4.

The CDR3 DNA follows: TGTGCCAGCAGCCCCGGGGGAGGTCAGCCCCAGCATTTT. Amino acids: CASSPGGGQPQHF. This chain joins TRBV7-8 and TRBJ1-5; possible D gene TRBD1, 5 bases. V was shortened by 5 bases and J by 6 bases, with 11 bases between the two germline ends. This CDR3 is built from 13 residues. CDR1 and CDR2 from the germline V gene are SGHVS and FQNEAQ. Full variable domain (rest looked up from reference TRBV7-8 and TRBJ1-5): GAGVSQSPRYKVAKRGQDVALRCDPISGHVSLFWYQQALGQGPEFLTYFQNEAQLDKSGLPSDRFFAERPEGSVSTLKIQRTQQEDSAVYLCASSPGGGQPQHFGDGTRLSIL.

The chain uses TRBV5-6 and TRBJ1-1; D gene uncertain. Per germline, CDR1 SGHDT and CDR2 YYEEEE. Trimming left V 4 bases short and J 4 bases short, with 14 bases between. CDR3 length equals 14 residues. The CDR3 protein is CASSTSGGFTEAFF. The CDR3 DNA reads TGTGCCAGCAGCACCTCGGGCGGGTTCACTGAAGCTTTCTTT.

This chain uses TRBV19 with TRBJ1-3; maybe TRBD1 (6 bases). Germline assignment: CDR1 LNHDA and CDR2 SQIVND (reference sequence). The CDR3 length is 14 residues. The germline V and J ends were trimmed by 9 bases and 0 bases, with 12 bases remaining between them. The CDR3 sequence: CASQDRNSGNTIYF. In DNA form, the CDR3 reads TGTGCCAGCCAGGACAGAAACTCTGGAAACACCATATATTTT. Full variable domain (rest looked up from reference TRBV19 and TRBJ1-3): DGGITQSPKYLFRKEGQNVTLSCEQNLNHDAMYWYRQDPGQGLRLIYYSQIVNDFQKGDIAEGYSVSREKKESFPLTVTSAQKNPTAFYLCASQDRNSGNTIYFGEGSWLTVV.

The genes are TRBV20-1 and TRBJ2-1; unclear D gene. Trimming cost V 3 bases and J 9 bases, with 9 bases left between them. There are 11 residues in the CDR3. The V gene's germline CDR1 is DFQATT and CDR2 SNEGSKA (reference sequence). CDR3 residues: CSARGPAEQFF. CDR3 DNA: TGCAGTGCTAGGGGCCCGGCTGAGCAGTTCTTC.

This chain joins TRBV7-2 and TRBJ2-7, with D unclear. Germline CDR1 and CDR2: SGHTA and FQGNSA. The length of the CDR3 is 13 residues. V lost 0 bases to trimming and J lost 6 bases, with 9 bases between them. CDR3 in amino acids: CASSLAFGGEQYF. CDR3 DNA sequence: TGTGCCAGCAGCTTAGCTTTCGGTGGCGAGCAGTACTTC.

The chain combines TRBV9 with TRBJ2-1; 9 bases map to TRBD1. This CDR3 contains 15 residues. J gave up 4 bases and V 4 bases, and 6 bases lay outside the gene matches. Germline V CDR1 and CDR2: SGDLS, YYNGEE. CDR3 DNA: TGTGCCAGCAGCCTAAGACAGGGGGGTTACAATGAGCAGTTCTTC. Encoded protein: CASSLRQGGYNEQFF.

The V call is TRBV4-1, the J call TRBJ2-3, with TRBD1 matching over 7 bases. The CDR3 has 17 amino acids. Germline V gene sequence: CDR1 MGHRA, CDR2 YSYEKL. After removal of 0 bases from V and 6 bases from J, the junction contained 12 bases not matched to a gene. For the CDR3, the DNA is TGCGCCAGCAGCCAAGAAGTACGGACAGGAGTAATCGATACGCAGTATTTT. Encoded protein: CASSQEVRTGVIDTQYF.

The chain joins TRBV18 to TRBJ1-2; 10 nucleotides agree with TRBD1. The length of the CDR3 is 18 residues. Looked up from germline, CDR1 is KGHSH and CDR2 is LQKENI. V shed 3 bases, J shed 6 bases, and the junction held 16 bases outside the gene matches. The CDR3 DNA reads TGTGCCAGCTCACCCAGGGGGACAGGGGCCGCTGGAGGGGATGGCTACACCTTC. This gives the protein CASSPRGTGAAGGDGYTF.